A single sample is the source of the 8 T cell receptor beta chains below, sequenced in a study of regulatory T cells in long-lasting Graves disease. Relying on iRepertoire HTBI primers and Arm-PCR of CDR3 regions, the team built TCR beta libraries. TCRdb passed the multiplex PCR reads through MiXCR, listing each CDR3 protein once. The sample yields 400,000 to 500,000 distinct CDR3 sequences, under 25% seen once. Regarding time point: persistent/refractory GD, antithyroid drugs over 5 years with positive TRAb. PBMCs provided the RNA from which the TCR library was made. The starting material was peripheral blood mononuclear cells (PBMCs), obtained when the disease was refractory, from a patient treated with antithyroid drugs. Receptor source: a female donor with Graves disease.

This clonotype was observed at least ten times. The rearrangement joins TRBV2 to TRBJ2-7; D is unresolved. Germline CDR1 is SNHLY and CDR2 is FYNNEI. The germline V and J ends were trimmed by 5 bases and 5 bases, with 19 bases remaining between them. The CDR3 consists of 15 residues. CDR3 protein: CASSQLDTVADEQYF. DNA of the CDR3: TGTGCCAGCAGTCAATTGGATACGGTTGCGGACGAGCAGTACTTC.

In its sample, this clonotype was seen many times. The chain recombines TRBV3-1 with TRBJ1-4; D remains ambiguous. This CDR3 comprises 11 residues. Per germline, CDR1 LGHDT and CDR2 YNNKEL (reference sequence). Trimming took off 0 bases at V and 12 bases at J, with 5 bases between the two ends. The CDR3 DNA reads as TGTGCCAGCAGCCAAGATGGGGAACTGTTTTTT. Translating gives CASSQDGELFF. Full variable domain (outside the CDR3, taken from reference TRBV3-1 and TRBJ1-4): DTAVSQTPKYLVTQMGNDKSIKCEQNLGHDTMYWYKQDSKKFLKIMFSYNNKELIINETVPNRFSPKSPDKAHLNLHINSLELGDSAVYFCASSQDGELFFGSGTQLSVL.

The sample holds many counts of this clonotype. The V and J genes are TRBV20-1 and TRBJ2-2, with unresolved D. CDR1 and CDR2 (germline): DFQATT, SNEGSKA (reference sequence). The CDR3 contains 12 residues. V shed 4 bases and J shed 6 bases, with 9 bases lying between them. The CDR3 nucleotides read TGCAGTGCTACCCGAAGTCCCGGGGAGCTGTTTTTT. Amino acid sequence: CSATRSPGELFF.

This clonotype was counted at least ten times. The chain combines TRBV2 with TRBJ2-2; a weak D match, TRBD2 (6 bases). This CDR3 is 15 amino acids long. The germline V and J ends were trimmed by 11 bases and 6 bases, with 22 bases remaining between them. The germline V gene encodes CDR1 SNHLY and CDR2 FYNNEI. CDR3 DNA: TGTGCCGGAAAGGGAGGATCCACCGCGGCCGGGGAGCTGTTTTTT. Its protein product is CAGKGGSTAAGELFF.

The J gene is TRBJ2-7, the V gene TRBV15; D is undetermined. The V end lost 0 bases, the J end lost 6 bases, and 15 bases lay between the germline ends. CDR3 length: 15 residues. Germline loops: CDR1 LNHNV, CDR2 YYDKDF (reference sequence). The CDR3 loop reads CATSREVGRSGEQYF. The CDR3 DNA sequence: TGTGCCACCAGCAGAGAAGTAGGCCGGTCAGGCGAGCAGTACTTC.

This clonotype appeared many times. The J gene is TRBJ1-1, the V gene TRBV7-8; D might be TRBD1 (5 bases). V was trimmed by 6 bases and J by 0 bases, leaving 11 bases between them. The CDR3 runs to 14 residues. Germline CDR1 and CDR2: SGHVS and FQNEAQ. The CDR3 sequence is CASRGQPMNTEAFF. CDR3 in DNA: TGTGCCAGCAGAGGACAACCCATGAACACTGAAGCTTTCTTT.

The rearrangement uses TRBV2 and TRBJ1-5; 9 bases line up with TRBD1. V was pared by 6 bases and J by 4 bases, with 7 bases of the junction left unmatched. The CDR3 covers 15 residues. Per germline, CDR1 SNHLY and CDR2 FYNNEI. The CDR3 sequence: CASRAEDRGNQPQHF. CDR3 coding DNA: TGTGCCAGCAGAGCTGAGGACAGGGGTAATCAGCCCCAGCATTTT. Supplemented by reference TRBV2 and TRBJ1-5, the full variable domain reads EPEVTQTPSHQVTQMGQEVILRCVPISNHLYFYWYRQILGQKVEFLVSFYNNEISEKSEIFDDQFSVERPDGSNFTLKIRSTKLEDSAMYFCASRAEDRGNQPQHFGDGTRLSIL.

This chain joins TRBV3-1 and TRBJ2-7, with D tentatively TRBD1 or TRBD2 (5 bases each). The germline V gene has CDR1 LGHDT and CDR2 YNNKEL (reference sequence). This CDR3 has 18 residues. Trimming took 2 bases from V and 2 from J, leaving 22 bases between them. The CDR3 coding sequence is TGTGCCAGCAGCCAACCCAGATCCGGGACCTCTGTCGCCTACGAGCAGTACTTC. As protein: CASSQPRSGTSVAYEQYF.